The TCR beta chain described here comes from a study of vaccination effects on CD4 cells after COVID-19. This table comes from immunoSEQ multiplex PCR, and its TCRdb copy is limited to in-frame clones, with some not included. The sample holds 35,000 to 55,000 clones; approximately 70% are singletons and the top ten take about 31%. About this clone: The antigen remains undetermined.

Before any sequencing was done, the ViraFEST assay used viral peptide pools to expand antigen-specific CD4+ T cells. Upon completion of 10 to 11 days in culture, CD4+ T cells were isolated. This individual contracted SARS-CoV-2 between March and December 2020, as verified by PCR. The V end was cut by 1 base, the J end by 3 bases, with 10 bases between. The germline V gene has CDR1 SNHLY and CDR2 FYNNEI. The CDR3 length is 14 residues. This sequence was found in a human donor who had a prior SARS-CoV-2 infection. The sequencing used CD4+ T cells from PBMCs cultured with a peptide pool, collected before COVID-19 vaccination. The V gene is TRBV2, the J gene TRBJ2-7; D might be TRBD2 (6 bases). The CDR3: CASSEGRGGYEQYF. As DNA, the CDR3 is TGTGCCAGCAGTGAAGGGCGGGGCGGCTACGAGCAGTACTTC. Full variable domain (missing parts from reference TRBV2 and TRBJ2-7): EPEVTQTPSHQVTQMGQEVILRCVPISNHLYFYWYRQILGQKVEFLVSFYNNEISEKSEIFDDQFSVERPDGSNFTLKIRSTKLEDSAMYFCASSEGRGGYEQYFGPGTRLTVT.